This passage covers 26 T cell receptor beta chains from one sample sequenced in a study of healthy donors' naive CD4 and CD8 T cells. Each TCR library used around 540 ng of total RNA and a linear amplification protocol. TCRdb ran MiXCR on the reads and lists one entry per CDR3 protein. The profile shows about 180,000 distinct CDR3 sequences, about 70% of them singletons. Sequenced: naive CD4+ and CD8+ T cells sorted from blood, pooled from several donors. Every receptor here comes from a pool of human donors in good health; the sample pools cells from several healthy donors.

The chain joins TRBV5-5 to TRBJ1-2; D unclear. CDR3 length: 15 residues. Trimming took off 3 bases at V and 8 bases at J, with 20 bases between the two ends. CDR1 is SGHKS, CDR2 YYEKEE, per germline (reference sequence). The CDR3 is CASSYDTFFANGYTF. The CDR3 nucleotides read TGTGCCAGCAGCTACGACACCTTTTTTGCCAACGGCTACACCTTC. The whole variable domain, remainder taken from reference TRBV5-5 and TRBJ1-2, is DAGVTQSPTHLIKTRGQQVTLRCSPISGHKSVSWYQQVLGQGPQFIFQYYEKEERGRGNFPDRFSARQFPNYSSELNVNALLLGDSALYLCASSYDTFFANGYTFGSGTRLTVV.

This chain links TRBV4-3 with TRBJ1-2; TRBD1 aligns across 9 bases. J lost 1 base, V lost 1 base, and 7 bases had no gene match. The CDR3 sequence is 17 residues long. The germline V gene has CDR1 LGHNA and CDR2 YSLEER. CDR3 bases: TGCGCCAGCAGCCAAGGGGGGACAGGGCTTCGTAACTATGGCTACACCTTC. Translated, it gives CASSQGGTGLRNYGYTF.

V usage is TRBV20-1 and J usage is TRBJ2-5; TRBD2 aligns across 10 bases. The CDR3 is made up of 15 amino acids. V gave up 3 bases and J gave up 10 bases; unmatched junction bases: 14. CDR1 and CDR2 from the germline V gene are DFQATT and SNEGSKA (reference sequence). The CDR3, as DNA: TGCAGTGCTAGTGATCGCGCTAGCGGGGGCTTGGACCAGTACTTC. Protein product: CSASDRASGGLDQYF.

The chain has TRBV6-2 or TRBV6-3 and TRBJ2-1, with D perhaps TRBD1 (5 bases). Germline values: CDR1 MNHEY, CDR2 SVGEGT. V was cut by 2 bases and J by 10 bases, with 9 bases left in between. The CDR3 runs 12 residues. CDR3 sequence reads: CASSYPTAEQFF. The CDR3 DNA is TGTGCCAGCAGTTACCCGACAGCCGAGCAGTTCTTC.

The rearrangement links TRBV19 to TRBJ2-3; 7 bases map to TRBD2. Germline V gene lookup returns CDR1 LNHDA and CDR2 SQIVND (reference sequence). V shed 6 bases and J 1 base; nucleotides not matched to a gene: 4. The CDR3 has 14 residues. The CDR3 DNA reads as TGTGCCAGTAGGTCGGCGGGAGGCACAGATACGCAGTATTTT. This codes for CASRSAGGTDTQYF.

The V and J genes are TRBV19 and TRBJ2-1; 11 bases are a match to TRBD2. V shed 3 bases and J 12 bases; nucleotides not matched to a gene: 7. There are 14 residues in the CDR3. Germline loops: CDR1 LNHDA, CDR2 SQIVND (reference sequence). The CDR3 reads CASSMASGRPWQFF. For the CDR3, the DNA is TGTGCCAGTAGTATGGCTAGCGGGAGGCCCTGGCAGTTCTTC.

This sequence joins TRBV19 and TRBJ2-5; the D is unclear. Germline assignment: CDR1 LNHDA and CDR2 SQIVND (reference sequence). The CDR3 has 14 amino acids. V lost 3 bases, J lost 1 base, and 9 bases lay in between. The chain's CDR3 is CASSIWTGQETQYF. In DNA form, the CDR3 reads TGTGCCAGTAGTATTTGGACGGGCCAAGAGACCCAGTACTTC.

The rearrangement joins TRBV6-6 to TRBJ2-7; 10 nucleotides line up with TRBD2. With 5 bases clipped from V and 3 bases from J, the junction kept 4 bases outside the gene matches. Germline-derived CDR1 and CDR2 are MNHNY and SVGAGI (reference sequence). CDR3 size: 14 residues. CDR3 nucleotides: TGTGCCAGCAGTCCCCTAGCGGGAGACTACGAGCAGTACGTC. This sequence encodes CASSPLAGDYEQYV.

V gene TRBV29-1 combines with J gene TRBJ2-7; the match to TRBD2 covers 10 bases. This CDR3 contains 13 residues. V was clipped by 5 bases and J by 1 base; unmatched bases: 2. Looked up from germline, CDR1 is SQVTM and CDR2 is ANQGSEA. The CDR3 reads CSVSTSGSYEQYF. The CDR3 coding sequence is TGCAGCGTTTCGACTAGCGGGTCCTACGAGCAGTACTTC.

This clonotype was detected a few times. The chain employs TRBV27 and TRBJ2-1; a possible D gene is TRBD2 (6 bases). Germline assignment: CDR1 MNHEY and CDR2 SMNVEV (reference sequence). V shed 6 bases and J shed 0 bases, with 12 bases lying between them. CDR3 length: 15 residues. The CDR3 DNA reads as TGTGCCAGCAGCAGCGGGCCGAGCTCCTACAATGAGCAGTTCTTC. As protein: CASSSGPSSYNEQFF.

The V and J genes are TRBV5-1 and TRBJ1-2; D is unresolved. Germline CDR1 SGHRS, CDR2 YFSETQ. The CDR3 is 13 residues long. The V end was cut by 0 bases, the J end by 7 bases, with 10 bases between. CDR3 region: CASSLESSRGYTF. In DNA form, the CDR3 reads TGCGCCAGCAGCTTGGAATCGTCCCGTGGCTACACCTTC.

The chain links TRBV20-1 to TRBJ2-1; 10 bases fit TRBD2. Looked up from germline, CDR1 is DFQATT and CDR2 is SNEGSKA (reference sequence). The V segment lost 5 bases and the J segment 13 bases; nucleotides outside the gene matches: 11. This CDR3 has 13 amino acids. The CDR3 nucleotides are TGCAGTGCTGGCTCTAGCGGGAGTAGGGATCAGTTCTTC. Translation: CSAGSSGSRDQFF.

The chain has TRBV19 and TRBJ2-7; no reliable D call. V was clipped by 8 bases and J by 2 bases, with 10 bases between them. CDR3 length equals 12 residues. The germline CDR1 and CDR2 sequences are LNHDA and SQIVND (reference sequence). CDR3 amino acids: CASFYVAYEQYF. CDR3 in DNA: TGTGCCAGTTTTTATGTAGCCTACGAGCAGTACTTC.

This clonotype was seen a few times. The gene calls are TRBV12-3 or TRBV12-4 and TRBJ1-1; no clear D gene. V was clipped by 6 bases and J by 9 bases, with 8 bases between them. This CDR3 region has 10 residues. This CDR3 reads CASSYRKAFF. The CDR3 DNA follows: TGTGCCAGCAGCTACAGAAAAGCTTTCTTT.

The CDR3 DNA is TGTGCCAGCAGTTCTCCCTTTGGGTCGACAGCTCAGAGTGGCTACACCTTC. Its translation: CASSSPFGSTAQSGYTF. This chain uses TRBV28 with TRBJ1-2; weak D call: TRBD1 (5 bases). The CDR3 runs 17 residues. Germline lookup yields CDR1 MDHEN and CDR2 SYDVKM. Trimming pared 4 bases from V and 7 bases from J, leaving 25 bases between.

The chain couples TRBV12-5 to TRBJ2-5; D is undetermined. Trimming stripped 5 bases from V and 5 bases from J, with 9 bases between. The CDR3 extends over 12 amino acids. Germline V gene data show CDR1 as LGHNT and CDR2 as FRNRAP. Written as DNA, the CDR3 is TGTGCTAGTGGTCCCCGGCCGGAGACCCAGTACTTC. Its translation is CASGPRPETQYF.

A remark on this clonotype: Mismatch with germline at one junction end may stem from a read error. CDR3 nucleotides: TGTGCCAGCAGTGACTCTGTAGGTACACCCACCAAATCCAGCTTC. Protein sequence: CASSDSVGTPTKSSF. The chain has TRBV6-1 and TRBJ2-1, with unresolved D. Germline CDR1 is MNHNS and CDR2 is SASEGT. CDR3 length: 15 amino acids.

The gene calls are TRBV25-1 and TRBJ2-6; the match to TRBD1 covers 10 bases. J gave up 0 bases and V 3 bases, and 8 bases lay outside the gene matches. Germline lookup yields CDR1 MGHDK and CDR2 SYGVNS. CDR3 length: 19 amino acids. The CDR3 region has the DNA TGTGCCAGCAGTGAGGGACAGGGGAGGCTCCTCTCTGGGGCCAACGTCCTGACTTTC. This sequence encodes CASSEGQGRLLSGANVLTF.

J is TRBJ2-5 and V is TRBV6-5, with 8 bases lining up with TRBD2. V shed 10 bases and J 2 bases; nucleotides not matched to a gene: 9. There are 14 residues in the CDR3. CDR1 and CDR2 (germline): MNHEY, SVGAGI. The CDR3 DNA reads TGTGCCATCCAAGCGGGGGTGGATCAAGAGACCCAGTACTTC. The encoded protein is CAIQAGVDQETQYF.

The chain combines TRBV2 with TRBJ1-2, with 8 nucleotides matching TRBD1. The J segment lost 5 bases and the V segment lost 6 bases, leaving 5 bases of the junction unmatched. The length of the CDR3 is 13 residues. Germline values: CDR1 SNHLY, CDR2 FYNNEI. The CDR3 sequence is CASRERQGYGYTF. Written as DNA, the CDR3 is TGTGCCAGCAGGGAACGACAGGGGTATGGCTACACCTTC.

This chain uses TRBV29-1 with TRBJ2-1; D unresolved. V lost 7 bases, J lost 8 bases, and 9 bases lay in between. Looked up from germline, CDR1 is SQVTM and CDR2 is ANQGSEA. There are 10 residues in the CDR3. The CDR3 region is CSALGYEQFF. CDR3 sequence (DNA): TGCAGCGCGTTGGGTTATGAGCAGTTCTTC.

This clonotype was counted a few times. The genes are TRBV30 and TRBJ2-1; possibly TRBD2 for D (6 bases). This CDR3 is 10 amino acids long. Germline CDR1 GTSNPN, CDR2 SVGIG (reference sequence). Trimming cost V 5 bases and J 10 bases, with 9 bases left between them. CDR3 sequence reads: CAWETSEQFF. Written as DNA, the CDR3 is TGTGCCTGGGAAACTAGCGAGCAGTTCTTC.

This clonotype showed up just once. The chain couples TRBV10-3 to TRBJ2-2, with TRBD2 identical over 7 bases. With V trimmed by 2 bases and J by 5 bases, 11 bases remained unmatched. Germline V gene sequence: CDR1 ENHRY, CDR2 SYGVKD. The CDR3 length is 17 residues. The CDR3 loop is CAISEPSGITGTGELFF. The DNA for the CDR3 is TGTGCCATCAGTGAGCCCAGCGGGATCACCGGGACCGGGGAGCTGTTTTTT.

The sample holds a few counts of this clonotype. In DNA form, the CDR3 reads TGTGCCAGTACAGAGAGAGAGACCCAGTACTTC. It codes for CASTERETQYF. The rearrangement joins TRBV19 to TRBJ2-5, with D uncertain. Germline V gives CDR1 LNHDA, CDR2 SQIVND (reference sequence). There are 11 residues in the CDR3. V was trimmed by 7 bases and J by 4 bases, leaving 7 bases between them.

This sequence joins TRBV29-1 and TRBJ1-1; D is undetermined. This CDR3 has 12 amino acids. CDR1 and CDR2 from the germline V gene are SQVTM and ANQGSEA. The V and J ends lost 4 bases and 3 bases respectively, with 9 bases between them. Here the CDR3 DNA reads TGCAGCGTTGCCCCGGCAGACACTGAAGCTTTCTTT. Its translation: CSVAPADTEAFF.

The chain is built from TRBV27 and TRBJ2-1; TRBD2 might be the D (5 bases). Germline V gene sequence: CDR1 MNHEY, CDR2 SMNVEV (reference sequence). The CDR3 has 17 residues. Trimming took off 5 bases at V and 0 bases at J, with 17 bases between the two ends. The CDR3 region has the DNA TGTGCCAGCAGTCCCCTGGGAGCGGTGAGCTCCTACAATGAGCAGTTCTTC. It specifies CASSPLGAVSSYNEQFF.